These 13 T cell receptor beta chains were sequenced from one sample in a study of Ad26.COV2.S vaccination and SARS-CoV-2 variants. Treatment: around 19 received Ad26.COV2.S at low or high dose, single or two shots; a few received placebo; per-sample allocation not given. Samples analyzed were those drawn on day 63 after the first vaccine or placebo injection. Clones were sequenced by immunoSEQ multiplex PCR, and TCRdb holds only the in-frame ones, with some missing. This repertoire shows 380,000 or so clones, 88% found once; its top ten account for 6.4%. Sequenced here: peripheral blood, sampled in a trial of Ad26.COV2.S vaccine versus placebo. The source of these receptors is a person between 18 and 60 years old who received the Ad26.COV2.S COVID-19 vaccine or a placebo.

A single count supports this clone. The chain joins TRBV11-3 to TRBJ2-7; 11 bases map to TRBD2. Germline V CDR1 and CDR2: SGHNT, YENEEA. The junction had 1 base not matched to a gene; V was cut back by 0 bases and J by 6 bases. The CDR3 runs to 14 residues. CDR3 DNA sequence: TGTGCCAGCAGCTTAGAGGGGACTAGCGGCGAGCAGTACTTC. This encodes CASSLEGTSGEQYF.

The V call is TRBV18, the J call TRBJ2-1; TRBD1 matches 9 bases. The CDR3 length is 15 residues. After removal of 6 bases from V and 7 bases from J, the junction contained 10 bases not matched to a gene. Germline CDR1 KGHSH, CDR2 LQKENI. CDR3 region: CASSPRDRVLNEQFF. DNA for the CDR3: TGTGCCAGCTCCCCCCGGGACAGGGTCTTGAATGAGCAGTTCTTC.

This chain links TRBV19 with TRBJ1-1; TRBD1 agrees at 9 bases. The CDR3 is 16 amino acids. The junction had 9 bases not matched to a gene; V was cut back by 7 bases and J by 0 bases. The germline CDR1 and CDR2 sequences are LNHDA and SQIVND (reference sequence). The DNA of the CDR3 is TGTGCCAGTAACTTTAACAGGGGGCTGATGAACACTGAAGCTTTCTTT. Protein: CASNFNRGLMNTEAFF. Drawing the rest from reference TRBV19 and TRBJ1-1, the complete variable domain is DGGITQSPKYLFRKEGQNVTLSCEQNLNHDAMYWYRQDPGQGLRLIYYSQIVNDFQKGDIAEGYSVSREKKESFPLTVTSAQKNPTAFYLCASNFNRGLMNTEAFFGQGTRLTVV.

The CDR3 here is CASSEAGGRGSNQPQHF. The CDR3, as DNA: TGTGCCAGCAGTGAAGCGGGTGGCCGTGGAAGCAATCAGCCCCAGCATTTT. The chain is built from TRBV6-1 and TRBJ1-5; no clear D. In germline, CDR1 is MNHNS, CDR2 SASEGT. The V gene lost 0 bases and the J gene lost 1 base, with 13 bases spanning the gap. This CDR3 comprises 17 residues.

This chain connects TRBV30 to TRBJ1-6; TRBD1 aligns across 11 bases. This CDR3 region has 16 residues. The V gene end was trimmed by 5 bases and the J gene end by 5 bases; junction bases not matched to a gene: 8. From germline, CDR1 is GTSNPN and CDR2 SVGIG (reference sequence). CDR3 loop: CAWHLGQGANNSPLHF. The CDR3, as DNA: TGTGCCTGGCACCTTGGACAGGGGGCAAATAATTCACCCCTCCACTTT.

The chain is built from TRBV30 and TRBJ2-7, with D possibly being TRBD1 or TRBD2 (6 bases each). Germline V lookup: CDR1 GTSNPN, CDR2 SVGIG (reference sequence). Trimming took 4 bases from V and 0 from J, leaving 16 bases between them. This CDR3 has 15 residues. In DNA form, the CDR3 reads TGTGCCTGGAATAGTCACAGGGACTTCTCCTACGAGCAGTACTTC. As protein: CAWNSHRDFSYEQYF. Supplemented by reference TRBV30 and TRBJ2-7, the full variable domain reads SQTIHQWPATLVQPVGSPLSLECTVEGTSNPNLYWYRQAAGRGLQLLFYSVGIGQISSEVPQNLSASRPQDRQFILSSKKLLLSDSGFYLCAWNSHRDFSYEQYFGPGTRLTVT.

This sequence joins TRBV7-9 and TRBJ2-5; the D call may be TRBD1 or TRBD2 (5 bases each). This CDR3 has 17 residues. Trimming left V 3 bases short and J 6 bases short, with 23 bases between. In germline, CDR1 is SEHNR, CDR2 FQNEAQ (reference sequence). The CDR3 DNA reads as TGTGCCAGCAGCTTGCGGGCGGAGTCAGGGTTGATGAAGACCCAGTACTTC. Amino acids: CASSLRAESGLMKTQYF.

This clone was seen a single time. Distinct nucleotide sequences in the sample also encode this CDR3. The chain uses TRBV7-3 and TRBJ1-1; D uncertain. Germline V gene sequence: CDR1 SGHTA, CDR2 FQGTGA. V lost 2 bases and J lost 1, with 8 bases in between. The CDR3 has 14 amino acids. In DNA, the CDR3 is TGTGCCAGCAGCTTAGCACGAGAGAACACTGAAGCTTTCTTT. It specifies CASSLARENTEAFF.

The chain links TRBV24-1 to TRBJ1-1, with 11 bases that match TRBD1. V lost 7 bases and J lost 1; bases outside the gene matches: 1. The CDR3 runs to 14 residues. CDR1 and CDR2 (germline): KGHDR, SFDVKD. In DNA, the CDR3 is TGTGCCACCAGAGGACAGGGGGCGAACACTGAAGCTTTCTTT. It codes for CATRGQGANTEAFF.

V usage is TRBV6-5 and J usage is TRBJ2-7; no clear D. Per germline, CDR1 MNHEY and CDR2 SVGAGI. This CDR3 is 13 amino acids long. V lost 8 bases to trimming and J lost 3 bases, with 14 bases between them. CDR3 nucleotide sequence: TGTGCCAGCTCCCGTACGCCCTACTACGAGCAGTACTTC. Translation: CASSRTPYYEQYF.

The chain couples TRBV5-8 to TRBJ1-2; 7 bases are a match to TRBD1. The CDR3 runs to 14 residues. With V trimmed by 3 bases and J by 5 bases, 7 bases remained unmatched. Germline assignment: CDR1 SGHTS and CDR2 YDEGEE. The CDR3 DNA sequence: TGTGCCAGCAGCTCTAACAGGGGCGGTTATGGCTACACCTTC. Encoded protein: CASSSNRGGYGYTF.

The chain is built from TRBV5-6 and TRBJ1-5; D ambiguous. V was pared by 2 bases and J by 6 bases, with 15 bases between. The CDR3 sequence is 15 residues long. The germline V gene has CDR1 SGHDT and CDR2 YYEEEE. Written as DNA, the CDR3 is TGTGCCAGCAGCTTAGGGTCTGTAGATGTTCAGCCCCAGCATTTT. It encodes CASSLGSVDVQPQHF.

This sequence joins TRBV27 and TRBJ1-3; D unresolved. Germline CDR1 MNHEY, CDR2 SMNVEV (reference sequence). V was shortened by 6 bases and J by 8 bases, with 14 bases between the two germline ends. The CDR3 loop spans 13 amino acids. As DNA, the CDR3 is TGTGCCAGCAGCCCAACCGGCGGTTACACCATATATTTT. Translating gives CASSPTGGYTIYF.